The sequence of this T cell receptor (beta chain) was determined in a study of blood T cell repertoires in COVID-19. In the study overall: Samples representing acute and convalescent COVID-19 were sourced from the United States, Italy and Spain. The analysed material was cDNA or gDNA that came from T cells, B-cell-depleted T cells, or PBMCs.

Original processing methods: Reference gene primer amplification yielded estimated nucleated cell counts. Produced via immunoSEQ multiplex PCR; TCRdb's table is partial and in-frame only. V, J and clone size were drawn from that table, and D and trimming were deduced from the DNA. Here the sample spans 200,000 to 250,000 clones, 88% being singletons. The germline V gene encodes CDR1 LGHNT and CDR2 FRNRAP. The CDR3 totals 18 residues. The V gene lost 0 bases and the J gene lost 0 bases, with 17 bases spanning the gap. Sequencing was done on a sample of peripheral blood. This chain uses TRBV12-5 with TRBJ1-2, with a tentative D call TRBD1 (6 bases). This sequence was found in a man aged 18 to 29 with active or convalescent COVID-19. CDR3 in DNA: TGTGCTAGTGGTTTGGTACCTGCAGGGGTGCCTTCTAACTATGGCTACACCTTC. Protein sequence: CASGLVPAGVPSNYGYTF.